This T cell receptor (beta chain) was recorded in a study of vaccination and CD4 T cells after COVID-19. Across the whole study: Cultures acting as controls obtained a CEFX pool, an HIV-1 Nef pool, or no peptide.

Cultured CD4+ T cell DNA underwent sequencing with the Oncomine TCR Beta short-read assay. TCRdb re-called the PCR reads with MiXCR, one entry per CDR3 protein. This sample carries about 15,000 distinct CDR3 sequences, roughly half of them seen once, and the ten largest clones take roughly 13%. The treatment here: roughly 10-day PBMC culture with coronavirus spike peptide pools or control peptides (ViraFEST assay). Of note for this clonotype: Antigen: not known.

CDR3 length equals 14 residues. V dropped 0 bases and J dropped 6; count of bases not matched to a gene: 6. Germline assignment: CDR1 DFQATT and CDR2 SNEGSKA (reference sequence). The chain carries TRBV20-1 and TRBJ2-5, with 8 bases aligning to TRBD2. Material for sequencing was CD4+ T cells from blood, cultured in vitro. The clonotype originates from a human donor who had recovered from COVID-19. The CDR3 sequence: CSARDREGRQTQYF. For the CDR3, the DNA is TGCAGTGCTAGAGATCGGGAGGGTAGACAGACCCAGTACTTC.